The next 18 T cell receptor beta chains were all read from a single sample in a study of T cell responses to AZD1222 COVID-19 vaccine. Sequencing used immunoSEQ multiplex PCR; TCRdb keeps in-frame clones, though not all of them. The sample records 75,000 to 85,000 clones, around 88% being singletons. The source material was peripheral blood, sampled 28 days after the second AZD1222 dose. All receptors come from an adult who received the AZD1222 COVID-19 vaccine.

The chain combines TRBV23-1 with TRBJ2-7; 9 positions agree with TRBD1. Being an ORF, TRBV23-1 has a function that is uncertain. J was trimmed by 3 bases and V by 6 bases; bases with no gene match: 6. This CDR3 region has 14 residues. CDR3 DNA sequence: TGCGCCAGCAGAGGGACAGGGACTGACTACGAGCAGTACTTC. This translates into CASRGTGTDYEQYF.

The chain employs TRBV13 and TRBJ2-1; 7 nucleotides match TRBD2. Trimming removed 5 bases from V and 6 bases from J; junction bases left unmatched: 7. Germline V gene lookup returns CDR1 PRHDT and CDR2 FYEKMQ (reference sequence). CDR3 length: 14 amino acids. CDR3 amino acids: CASSPTWTSNEQFF. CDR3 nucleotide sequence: TGTGCCAGCAGCCCGACATGGACTAGCAATGAGCAGTTCTTC.

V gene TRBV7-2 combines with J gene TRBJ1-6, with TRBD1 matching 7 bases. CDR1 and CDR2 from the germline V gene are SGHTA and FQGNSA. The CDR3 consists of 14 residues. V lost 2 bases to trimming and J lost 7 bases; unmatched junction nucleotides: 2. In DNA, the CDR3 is TGTGCCAGCAGCTTACAGGGGGGGAATTCACCCCTCCACTTT. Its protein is CASSLQGGNSPLHF.

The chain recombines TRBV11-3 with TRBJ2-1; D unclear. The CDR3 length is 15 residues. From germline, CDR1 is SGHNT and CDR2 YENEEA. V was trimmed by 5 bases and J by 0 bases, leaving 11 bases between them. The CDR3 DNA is TGTGCCAGCAGCGCAGCAGCCAACTCCTACAATGAGCAGTTCTTC. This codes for CASSAAANSYNEQFF. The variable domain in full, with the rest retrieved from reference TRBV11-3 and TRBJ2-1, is EAGVVQSPRYKIIEKKQPVAFWCNPISGHNTLYWYLQNLGQGPELLIRYENEEAVDDSQLPKDRFSAERLKGVDSTLKIQPAELGDSAVYLCASSAAANSYNEQFFGPGTRLTVL.

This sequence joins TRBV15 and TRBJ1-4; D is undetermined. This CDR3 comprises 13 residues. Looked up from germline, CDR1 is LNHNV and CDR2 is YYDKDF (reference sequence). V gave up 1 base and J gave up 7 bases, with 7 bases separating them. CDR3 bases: TGTGCCACCAGCAGAGGGGATTTTGAAAAACTGTTTTTT. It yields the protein CATSRGDFEKLFF.

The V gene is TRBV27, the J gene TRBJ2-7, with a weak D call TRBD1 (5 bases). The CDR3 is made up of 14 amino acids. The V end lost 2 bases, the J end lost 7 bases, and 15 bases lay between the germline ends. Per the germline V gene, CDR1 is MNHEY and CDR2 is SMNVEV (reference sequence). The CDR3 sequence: CASSLQGLLEEQYF. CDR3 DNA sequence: TGTGCCAGCAGTTTACAGGGTTTGCTGGAGGAGCAGTACTTC.

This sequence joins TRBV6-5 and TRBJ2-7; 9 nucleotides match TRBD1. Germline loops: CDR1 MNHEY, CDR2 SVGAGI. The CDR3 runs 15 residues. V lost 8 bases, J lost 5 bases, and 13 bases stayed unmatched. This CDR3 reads CASGVPGTGINEQYF. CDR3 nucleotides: TGTGCCAGCGGAGTGCCCGGGACAGGGATCAACGAGCAGTACTTC.

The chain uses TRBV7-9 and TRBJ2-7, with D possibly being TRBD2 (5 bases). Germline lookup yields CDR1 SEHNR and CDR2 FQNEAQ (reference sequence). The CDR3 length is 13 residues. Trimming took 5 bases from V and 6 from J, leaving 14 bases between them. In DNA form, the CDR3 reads TGTGCCAGCAGCCCACGGGGAGCAGGCGAGCAGTACTTC. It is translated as CASSPRGAGEQYF.

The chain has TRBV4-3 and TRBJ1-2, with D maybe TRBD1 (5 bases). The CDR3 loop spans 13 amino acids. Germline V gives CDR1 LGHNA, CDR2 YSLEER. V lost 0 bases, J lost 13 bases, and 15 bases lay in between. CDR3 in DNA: TGCGCCAGCAGCCAAGAAGCGCGGGGGGTCTCCACCTTC. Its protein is CASSQEARGVSTF.

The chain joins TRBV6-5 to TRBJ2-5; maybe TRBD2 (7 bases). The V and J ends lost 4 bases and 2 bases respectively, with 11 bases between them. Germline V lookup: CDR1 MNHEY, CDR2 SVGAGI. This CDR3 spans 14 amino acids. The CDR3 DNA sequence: TGTGCCAGCAGTTTAAGGGGGGGGCAAGAGACCCAGTACTTC. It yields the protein CASSLRGGQETQYF.

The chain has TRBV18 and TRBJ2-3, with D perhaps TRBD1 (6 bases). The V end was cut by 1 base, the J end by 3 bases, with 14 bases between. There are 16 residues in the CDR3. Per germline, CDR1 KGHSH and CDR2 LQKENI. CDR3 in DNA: TGTGCCAGCTCACCACTCCAAGTGGGGGCAACAGATACGCAGTATTTT. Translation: CASSPLQVGATDTQYF.

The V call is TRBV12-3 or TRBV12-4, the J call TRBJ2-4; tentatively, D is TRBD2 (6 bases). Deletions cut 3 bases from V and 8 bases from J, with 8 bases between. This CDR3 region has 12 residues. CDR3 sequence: CASSFTGDIQYF. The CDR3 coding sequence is TGTGCCAGCAGTTTTACGGGAGACATTCAGTACTTC.

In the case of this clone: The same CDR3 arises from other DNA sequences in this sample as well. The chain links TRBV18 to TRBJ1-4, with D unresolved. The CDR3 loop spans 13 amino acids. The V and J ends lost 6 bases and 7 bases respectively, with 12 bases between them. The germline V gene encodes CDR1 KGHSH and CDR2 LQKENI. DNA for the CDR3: TGTGCCAGCTCGCCCGGACTGGGTGAAAAACTGTTTTTT. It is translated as CASSPGLGEKLFF.

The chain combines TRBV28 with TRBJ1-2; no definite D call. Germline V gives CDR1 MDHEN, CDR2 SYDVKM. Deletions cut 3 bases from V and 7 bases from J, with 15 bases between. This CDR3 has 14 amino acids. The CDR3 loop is CASSFGGPSPGYTF. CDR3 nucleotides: TGTGCCAGCAGTTTCGGCGGACCTTCCCCTGGCTACACCTTC.

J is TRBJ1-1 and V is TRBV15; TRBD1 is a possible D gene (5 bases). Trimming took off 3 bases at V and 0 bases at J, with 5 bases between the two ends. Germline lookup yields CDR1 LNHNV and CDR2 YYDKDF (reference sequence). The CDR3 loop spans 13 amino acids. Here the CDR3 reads CATSRTVNTEAFF. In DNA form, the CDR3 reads TGTGCCACCAGCAGGACAGTGAACACTGAAGCTTTCTTT.

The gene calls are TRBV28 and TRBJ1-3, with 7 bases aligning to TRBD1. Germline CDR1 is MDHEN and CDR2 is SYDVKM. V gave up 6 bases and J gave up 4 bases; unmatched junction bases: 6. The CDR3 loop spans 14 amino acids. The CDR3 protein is CASSPQGGGNTIYF. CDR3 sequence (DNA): TGTGCCAGCAGCCCGCAGGGGGGAGGAAACACCATATATTTT. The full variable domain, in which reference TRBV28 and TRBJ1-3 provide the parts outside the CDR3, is DVKVTQSSRYLVKRTGEKVFLECVQDMDHENMFWYRQDPGLGLRLIYFSYDVKMKEKGDIPEGYSVSREKKERFSLILESASTNQTSMYLCASSPQGGGNTIYFGEGSWLTVV.

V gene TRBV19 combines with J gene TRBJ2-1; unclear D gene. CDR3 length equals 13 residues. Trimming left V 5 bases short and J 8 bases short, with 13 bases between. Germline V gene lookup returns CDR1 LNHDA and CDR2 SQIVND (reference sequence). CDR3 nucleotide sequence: TGTGCCAGTAGTGGGTCCGGGTGGTATGAGCAGTTCTTC. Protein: CASSGSGWYEQFF.

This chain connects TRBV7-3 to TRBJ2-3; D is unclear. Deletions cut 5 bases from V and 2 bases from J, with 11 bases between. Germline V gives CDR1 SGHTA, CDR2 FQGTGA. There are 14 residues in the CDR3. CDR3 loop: CASSPTYITDTQYF. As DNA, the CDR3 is TGTGCCAGCAGCCCTACGTATATCACAGATACGCAGTATTTT.